This T cell receptor (beta chain) was sequenced during a study of blood T cell repertoires in COVID-19. For the study at large: Acute and convalescent COVID-19 specimens originated in the United States, Italy and Spain. Nucleic acid was either cDNA or gDNA, and it came from T cells, B-cell-depleted T cells, or PBMCs.

Per the authors' pipeline: Scientists estimated how many nucleated cells there were by amplifying reference gene primers. Produced via immunoSEQ multiplex PCR; TCRdb's table is partial and in-frame only. V, J and clone size are those of that table, while D and trimming were read from the DNA. This table holds about 250,000 clones, 82% found once. The CDR3 contains 14 residues. J was trimmed by 2 bases and V by 6 bases; bases with no gene match: 6. CDR1 is KGHSH and CDR2 is LQKENI in the germline V gene. This TCR was recovered from a woman in her seventies with acute or convalescent COVID-19. Sequencing was done on a sample of peripheral blood. The chain joins TRBV18 to TRBJ2-5; 7 bases align to TRBD1. CDR3 residues: CASSPPGQQETQYF. The CDR3, as DNA: TGTGCCAGCTCGCCTCCGGGACAGCAAGAGACCCAGTACTTC.